This passage covers 11 T cell receptor beta chains from one sample sequenced in a study of identical twins. TCRdb re-called the 5' RACE reads with MiXCR, one entry per CDR3 protein. The repertoire holds around 550,000 distinct CDR3 sequences, with roughly 15% as singletons. These data were also reused for a study on yellow fever vaccine responses in identical twins.

Sequencing was done on a sample of CD4+ T cells sorted from blood. All receptors derive from a woman aged 18 to 35 in good health.

This clonotype has more than one count but fewer than ten. The chain employs TRBV20-1 and TRBJ2-3, with D possibly TRBD2 on 7 matching bases. The CDR3 loop spans 12 amino acids. Germline V gene data show CDR1 as DFQATT and CDR2 as SNEGSKA (reference sequence). The V end was cut by 6 bases, the J end by 6 bases, with 13 bases between. CDR3 amino acids: CSAGGVPDTQYF. In nucleotides, the CDR3 is TGCAGTGCAGGGGGGGTCCCTGATACGCAGTATTTT.

This clonotype was seen only a few times. V gene TRBV6-5 combines with J gene TRBJ2-2; no clear D gene. This CDR3 is 11 amino acids long. Trimming removed 8 bases at V and 4 bases at J, with 5 bases between. CDR1 is MNHEY and CDR2 is SVGAGI in the germline V gene. The CDR3 DNA sequence: TGTGCCAGCTGTGGCACCGGGGAGCTGTTTTTT. Residues: CASCGTGELFF.

V usage is TRBV15 and J usage is TRBJ2-1; maybe TRBD2 (5 bases). CDR1 and CDR2 (germline): LNHNV, YYDKDF (reference sequence). The length of the CDR3 is 16 residues. V was pared by 3 bases and J by 0 bases, with 12 bases between. The CDR3 nucleotides read TGTGCCACCAGCAGGAGGGTATGGAGCTCCTACAATGAGCAGTTCTTC. It encodes CATSRRVWSSYNEQFF.

The chain joins TRBV20-1 to TRBJ2-1; 8 positions match TRBD2. CDR3 length: 15 residues. J lost 1 base, V lost 5 bases, and 7 bases had no gene match. Germline lookup yields CDR1 DFQATT and CDR2 SNEGSKA (reference sequence). CDR3 sequence reads: CSASMTSASYNEQFF. CDR3 DNA: TGCAGTGCTTCGATGACTAGCGCTTCCTACAATGAGCAGTTCTTC.

V gene TRBV7-9 combines with J gene TRBJ2-6, with a weak D call TRBD1 (5 bases). Germline-derived CDR1 and CDR2 are SEHNR and FQNEAQ (reference sequence). The CDR3 covers 16 residues. V was clipped by 7 bases and J by 2 bases, with 15 bases between them. CDR3 region: CASTDAGSAGANVLTF. CDR3 nucleotide sequence: TGTGCCAGCACCGACGCAGGGTCTGCTGGGGCCAACGTCCTGACTTTC.

A few counts support this clonotype. The chain recombines TRBV28 with TRBJ1-2; D not resolved. CDR3 length: 14 residues. Trimming cost V 2 bases and J 3 bases, with 10 bases left between them. Germline values: CDR1 MDHEN, CDR2 SYDVKM. The CDR3 DNA follows: TGTGCCAGCAGTTTAAAACAGAAGTACTATGGCTACACCTTC. As protein: CASSLKQKYYGYTF.

This clonotype was counted between two and nine times. The rearrangement uses TRBV7-3 and TRBJ2-3, with 7 nucleotides matching TRBD1. Germline V CDR1 and CDR2: SGHTA, FQGTGA. The CDR3 is made up of 15 amino acids. V lost 4 bases to trimming and J lost 4 bases; unmatched junction nucleotides: 8. CDR3 DNA sequence: TGTGCCAGCAGCTCCGACAGGGTGACGGCAGATACGCAGTATTTT. Translated, it gives CASSSDRVTADTQYF.

The rearrangement uses TRBV20-1 and TRBJ2-3, with 7 bases aligning to TRBD2. J gave up 0 bases and V 4 bases, and 4 bases lay outside the gene matches. CDR1 is DFQATT, CDR2 SNEGSKA, per germline (reference sequence). CDR3 length: 14 residues. The DNA of the CDR3 is TGCAGTGCTATGCGGGAGCTCAGCACAGATACGCAGTATTTT. Translated: CSAMRELSTDTQYF.

V gene TRBV20-1 combines with J gene TRBJ2-1; 8 bases align to TRBD2. The CDR3 sequence is 15 residues long. CDR1 and CDR2 (germline): DFQATT, SNEGSKA (reference sequence). V was clipped by 6 bases and J by 6 bases; unmatched bases: 13. CDR3 in amino acids: CSASPPGLGFNEQFF. The CDR3 bases are TGCAGTGCCTCGCCACCGGGACTAGGCTTCAATGAGCAGTTCTTC.

The rearrangement links TRBV12-3 or TRBV12-4 to TRBJ2-5; TRBD2 matches at 13 bases. The V and J ends lost 7 bases and 5 bases, in that order; junction bases with no gene match: 19. This CDR3 has 19 amino acids. Here the CDR3 DNA reads TGTGCCAGCACTGGCCGGGGCGGACTAGCGGGGGCCGGGGGGGAGACCCAGTACTTC. Translating gives CASTGRGGLAGAGGETQYF.

The DNA for the CDR3 is TGTGCCAACAAGCAGGGAGGGGCCGGGGCCAACGTCCTGACTTTC. Its protein product is CANKQGGAGANVLTF. The V call is TRBV6-1, the J call TRBJ2-6; 7 positions agree with TRBD2. CDR3 size: 15 residues. Germline lookup yields CDR1 MNHNS and CDR2 SASEGT. V lost 10 bases, J lost 4 bases, and 10 bases stayed unmatched.